A selection of T cell receptor beta chains follows, all from one sample in a study of blood T cell repertoires in COVID-19. Here immunoSEQ multiplex PCR was the method, and the copy in TCRdb shows in-frame clones only, minus some. The sample shows some 95,000 clones, around 90% of them seen only once. Sequenced material: peripheral blood. The receptors shown here come from a human donor with active COVID-19. The donor label of this sample is uncertain. Both conserved end residues are part of each CDR3. D genes are given only for firm matches. Size tells how often a clone was seen (once, few, many) or the class of an expanded clone, and some rows leave it out.

>-|-|TRBV19|TRBJ2-7
TGTGCCAGTAGTATCCAGGACAGTTCCTACGAGCAGTACTTC
CASSIQDSSYEQYF
>-|-|TRBV6-2/TRBV6-3|TRBJ1-5
TGTGCCAGCAGTTTCAGGGCATATAGCAATCAGCCCCAGCATTTT
CASSFRAYSNQPQHF
>TRBD1|once|TRBV2|TRBJ2-7
TGTGCCAGCAGTGGGACAGGGGAGGAGGTTTCCTACGAGCAGTACTTC
CASSGTGEEVSYEQYF
>TRBD2|-|TRBV3-1/TRBV3-2|TRBJ2-7
TGTGCCAGCAGCTCCCAGGCGGGGGTAAGGATCTACGAGCAGTACTTC
CASSSQAGVRIYEQYF
>-|-|TRBV21-1|TRBJ2-1
TGTGCCAGCAGCAAAACGAGCGGAGGCGTCTCCTACAATGAGCAGTTCTTC
CASSKTSGGVSYNEQFF
>TRBD2|-|TRBV7-2|TRBJ2-1
TGTGCCAGCAGCTTAACACGGGCGGGGGGGCCCAATGAGCAGTTCTTC
CASSLTRAGGPNEQFF
>-|-|TRBV4-1|TRBJ1-3
TGCGCCAGCAGCCAAGACAGCTCTGGAAACACCATATATTTT
CASSQDSSGNTIYF
>TRBD2|-|TRBV7-6|TRBJ2-5
TGTGCCAGCAGCCAACAGGGACTAGCGGGGGGGCCAGACGAAAAAGAGACCCAGTACTTC
CASSQQGLAGGPDEKETQYF
>-|-|TRBV3-1/TRBV3-2|TRBJ1-2
TGTGCCAGCAGCAACAGGGAAGTGGGAGGCTACACCTTC
CASSNREVGGYTF
>TRBD2|few|TRBV9|TRBJ2-3
TGTGCCAGCAGCGTACAACCGGGACTAGCGGAGAAAGATACGCAGTATTTT
CASSVQPGLAEKDTQYF
>TRBD1|-|TRBV6-5|TRBJ2-3
TGTGCCAGCAGTTCCGGACAGGGGGGGGATACGCAGTATTTT
CASSSGQGGDTQYF
>TRBD2|-|TRBV4-1|TRBJ2-7
TGCGCCAGCAGCCTTACGGGTAGCGGGGCCTACGAGCAGTACTTC
CASSLTGSGAYEQYF
>-|-|TRBV11-2|TRBJ1-1
TGTGCCAGCAGCTTAGATCGGGAGGGGTGGTCTGAAGCTTTCTTT
CASSLDREGWSEAFF
>TRBD1|-|TRBV7-2|TRBJ2-2
TGTGCCAGCTGCCAAGGGACAGGGGTGGGGGAGCTGTTTTTT
CASCQGTGVGELFF
>-|-|TRBV4-2|TRBJ1-5
TGTGCCAGCAGCCAAGATCAGGGTGTCAATCAGCCCCAGCATTTT
CASSQDQGVNQPQHF
>-|-|TRBV5-4|TRBJ2-4
TGTGCCAGCAGTGGGGGGGCTGGCTCCGTAGCCAAAAACATTCAGTACTTC
CASSGGAGSVAKNIQYF
>-|-|TRBV5-1|TRBJ1-1
TGCGCCAGCAGCTTGGACAGCAACACTGAAGCTTTCTTT
CASSLDSNTEAFF